These T cell receptor beta chains were read from a single sample in a study of T cell responses to AZD1222 COVID-19 vaccine. Produced via immunoSEQ multiplex PCR; TCRdb's table is partial and in-frame only. The table includes some 150,000 clones, about 93% detected once. The sequencing used peripheral blood, collected on day 0 of AZD1222 vaccination. All receptors come from an adult in good health. Each CDR3 is given with its conserved first and last residue.

j_call	v_call	cdr3_aa
TRBJ2-1	TRBV4-1	CASSLRLAGDRYNEQFF
TRBJ2-1	TRBV11-3	CASSLARQGNEQFF
TRBJ2-2	TRBV27	CASSPTNTGELFF
TRBJ2-1	TRBV19	CASSWRTSGGSSYNEQFF
TRBJ2-2	TRBV6-6	CASTRTMANTGELFF
TRBJ1-3	TRBV5-1	CASSKTGYSGNTIYF
TRBJ1-3	TRBV28	CASTSDSNSGNTIYF
TRBJ2-5	TRBV15	CATSRDSLAGEETQYF
TRBJ1-2	TRBV6-5	CASKVNRALLYGYTF
TRBJ2-1	TRBV10-3	CAISHGDEQFF
TRBJ2-5	TRBV28	CASSFAFQETQYF
TRBJ2-2	TRBV6-4	CASSGGETGELFF
TRBJ1-1	TRBV7-3	CASNDEKSMNTEAFF
TRBJ1-3	TRBV4-3	CASSLGRGTGNTIYF
TRBJ1-2	TRBV3-1/TRBV3-2	CASSRRQGNGYTF
TRBJ2-1	TRBV4-1	CASSRLAGNNEQFF
TRBJ2-5	TRBV4-1	CASSQDPGLAGGPGETQYF
TRBJ2-3	TRBV19	CASSIDGGDTQYF
TRBJ2-1	TRBV19	CASRNSVDEQFF
TRBJ1-4	TRBV3-1/TRBV3-2	CASSQDWDRENEKLFF
TRBJ1-5	TRBV19	CASSIGGGSNQPQHF
TRBJ1-6	TRBV11-2	CASSLGGTSSYNSPLHF
TRBJ2-5	TRBV14	CASSHGGEGETQYF
TRBJ2-5	TRBV5-1	CASSEGQETQYF
TRBJ2-2	TRBV7-8	CASSPIAGRNTGELFF
TRBJ1-1	TRBV13	CASSLVGGGTEAFF
TRBJ1-2	TRBV5-1	CASSSQGSYGYTF
TRBJ1-2	TRBV4-1	CASSQVGQVVRFGYTF
TRBJ2-1	TRBV9	CASSRPSGSSYNEQFF
TRBJ2-1	TRBV5-1	CASSFEGGPLRQFF
TRBJ1-6	TRBV2	CASSAGQSLGSPLHF
TRBJ1-3	TRBV27	CASKGALVGNTIYF
TRBJ1-5	TRBV19	CASSIERINQPQHF
TRBJ1-5	TRBV6-1	CASSEVAGQPQHF
TRBJ1-4	TRBV28	CASSLETGVRIEKLFF
TRBJ2-5	TRBV7-3	CASSLGGSRQETQYF
TRBJ1-2	TRBV3-1/TRBV3-2	CASSHPGTGISYGYTF
TRBJ1-6	TRBV4-1	CASSQDSQGTYNSPLHF
TRBJ2-4	TRBV9	CASSVAAGPLAKNIQYF
TRBJ1-6	TRBV2	CASHQQGFGSPLHF
TRBJ1-1	TRBV29-1	CSVEDGTGGAFF
TRBJ1-1	TRBV18	CASSFGAPVLNTEAFF
TRBJ2-5	TRBV18	CASSPGVGTQETQYF
TRBJ2-5	TRBV4-1	CASSQSGGGEEETQYF
TRBJ2-3	TRBV28	CASSELAGGRFRSGTDTQYF
TRBJ2-3	TRBV7-9	CASSPPRAPDTQYF
TRBJ2-5	TRBV7-9	CASSLGAAQETQYF
TRBJ2-3	TRBV2	CASSELGAGAEDTQYF
TRBJ2-3	TRBV7-2	CASSVQVTDTQYF
TRBJ2-5	TRBV10-3	CAISQGYQETQYF
TRBJ2-3	TRBV30	CAWSGGQTTDTQYF
TRBJ1-5	TRBV2	CASSWTGGNQPQHF
TRBJ2-2	TRBV5-4	CASSLEGRGELFF
TRBJ1-1	TRBV5-5	CASSLPNTEAFF
TRBJ1-2	TRBV6-5	CASSYSMDRAGYTF